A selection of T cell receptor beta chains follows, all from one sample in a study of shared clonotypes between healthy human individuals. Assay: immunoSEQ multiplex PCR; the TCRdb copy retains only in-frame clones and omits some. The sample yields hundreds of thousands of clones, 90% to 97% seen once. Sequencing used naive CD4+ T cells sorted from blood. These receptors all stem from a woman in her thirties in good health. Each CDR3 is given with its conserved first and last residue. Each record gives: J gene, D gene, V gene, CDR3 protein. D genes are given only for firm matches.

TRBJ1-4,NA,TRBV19,CASKQQGQSEKLFF
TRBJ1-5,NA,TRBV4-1,CASSQGMRRGTGQPQHF
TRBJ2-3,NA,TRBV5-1,CASSLDGASRSTDTQYF
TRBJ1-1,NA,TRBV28,CASRVPGGTEAFF
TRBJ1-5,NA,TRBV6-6,CASSYKGLGGNQPQHF
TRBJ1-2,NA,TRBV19,CASSGGAASDYGYTF
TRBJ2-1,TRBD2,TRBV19,CASNLGLAGNNEQFF
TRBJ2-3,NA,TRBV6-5,CASSYSGTDTQYF
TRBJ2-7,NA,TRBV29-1,CSAQSDTSSYEQYF
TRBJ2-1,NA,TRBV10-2,CASSESWGAWQFF
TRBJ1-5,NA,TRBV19,CASSIAWSQPQHF
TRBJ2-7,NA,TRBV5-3,CARSLVGPNFDRRNYEQYF
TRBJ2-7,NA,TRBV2,CASRLVDEQYF
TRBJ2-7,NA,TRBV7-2,CASSLPDWPYEQYF
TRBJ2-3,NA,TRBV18,CASSPGHNKDTQYF
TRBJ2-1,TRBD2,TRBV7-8,CASSLAGTSGYNEQFF
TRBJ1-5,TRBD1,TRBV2,CASTKDRAYSNQPQHF
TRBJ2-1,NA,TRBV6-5,CASHSLGHEQFF
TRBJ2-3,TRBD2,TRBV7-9,CASSRGLAASTDTQYF
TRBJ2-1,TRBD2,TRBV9,CASSVFSGNYNEQFF
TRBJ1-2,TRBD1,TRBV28,CASSRGLVYGYTF
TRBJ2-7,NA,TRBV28,CASSLKVPYEQYF
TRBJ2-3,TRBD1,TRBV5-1,CASSLAGQGTDTQYF
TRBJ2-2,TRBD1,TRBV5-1,CASRVKDRANTGELFF
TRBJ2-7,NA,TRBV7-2,CASSLDRDAYEQYF
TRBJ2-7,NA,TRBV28,CASSSRTPTRYEQYF
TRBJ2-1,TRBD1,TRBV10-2,CASRDRGSSYNEQFF
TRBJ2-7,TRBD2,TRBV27,CASTKDASGRVGQEQYF
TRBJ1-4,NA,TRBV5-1,CASSWTATNEKLFF
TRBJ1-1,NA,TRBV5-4,CASSLGGALQANTEAFF
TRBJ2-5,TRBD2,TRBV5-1,CASRPRLAGEVAETQYF
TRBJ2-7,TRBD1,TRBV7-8,CASSLAGTGGSYEQYF
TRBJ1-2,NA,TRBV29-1,CSVGDPFHGYTF
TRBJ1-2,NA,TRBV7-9,CASSQDGGRGYTF
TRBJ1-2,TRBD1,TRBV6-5,CASSYSPGQDYGYTF
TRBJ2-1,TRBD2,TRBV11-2,CASSPSSGPYNEQFF
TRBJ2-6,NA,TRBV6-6,CASSGGDSGANVLTF
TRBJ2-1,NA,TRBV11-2,CASSVVVGVNEQFF
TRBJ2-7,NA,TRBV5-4,CASSFPGSALREQYF
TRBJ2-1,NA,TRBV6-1,CASSDPPYNEQFF
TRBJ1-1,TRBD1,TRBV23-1,CASSQLWDSENTEAFF
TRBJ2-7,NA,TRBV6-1,CASRGDDRYEQYF
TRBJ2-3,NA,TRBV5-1,CASSPSGQDTQYF
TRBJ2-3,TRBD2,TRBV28,CASSPQISWVKREADTQYF
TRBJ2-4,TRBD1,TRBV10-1,CASSQTGGPKNIQYF
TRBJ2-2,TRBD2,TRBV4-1,CASSPLGTSGTLRNTGELFF
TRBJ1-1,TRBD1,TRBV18,CASSFSSGTGMNTEAFF
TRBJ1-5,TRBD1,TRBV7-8,CASSFMGQGNQPQHF